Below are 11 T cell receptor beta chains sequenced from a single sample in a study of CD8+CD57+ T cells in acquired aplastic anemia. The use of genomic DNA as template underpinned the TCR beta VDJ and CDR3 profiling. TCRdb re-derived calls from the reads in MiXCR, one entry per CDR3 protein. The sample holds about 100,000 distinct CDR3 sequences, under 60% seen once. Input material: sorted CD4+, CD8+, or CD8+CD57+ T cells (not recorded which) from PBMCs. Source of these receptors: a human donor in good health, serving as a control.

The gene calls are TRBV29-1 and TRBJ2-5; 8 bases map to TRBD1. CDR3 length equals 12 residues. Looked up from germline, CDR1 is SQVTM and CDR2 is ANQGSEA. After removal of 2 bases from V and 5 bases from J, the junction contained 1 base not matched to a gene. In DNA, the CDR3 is TGCAGCGTTGAACCAGGGGGCGAGACCCAGTACTTC. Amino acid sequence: CSVEPGGETQYF.

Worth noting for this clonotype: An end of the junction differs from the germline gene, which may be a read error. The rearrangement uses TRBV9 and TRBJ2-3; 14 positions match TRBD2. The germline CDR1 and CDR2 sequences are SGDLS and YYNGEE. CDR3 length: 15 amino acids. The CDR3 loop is CASSAGLAGGDAQYF. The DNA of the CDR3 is TGTGCCAGCAGCGCCGGACTAGCGGGGGGAGATGCGCAGTATTTT.

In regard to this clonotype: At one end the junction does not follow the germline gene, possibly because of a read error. CDR3 in amino acids: CSAGGWGHQLYSEQFF. CDR3 bases: TGCAGTGCTGGGGGATGGGGACATCAACTCTACAGTGAGCAGTTCTTC. The chain links TRBV20-1 to TRBJ2-1; the D gene is possibly TRBD1 (6 bases). Per the germline V gene, CDR1 is DFQATT and CDR2 is SNEGSKA (reference sequence). This CDR3 has 16 residues.

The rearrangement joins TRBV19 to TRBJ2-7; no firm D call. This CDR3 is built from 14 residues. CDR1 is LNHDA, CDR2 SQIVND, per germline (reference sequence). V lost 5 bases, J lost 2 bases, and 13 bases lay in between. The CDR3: CASSSGLRPYEQYV. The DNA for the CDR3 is TGTGCCAGTAGTTCCGGCCTCAGACCCTACGAGCAGTACGTC.

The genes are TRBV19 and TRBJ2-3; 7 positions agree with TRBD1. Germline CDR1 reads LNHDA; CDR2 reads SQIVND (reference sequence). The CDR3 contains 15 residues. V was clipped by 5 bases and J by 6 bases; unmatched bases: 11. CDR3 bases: TGTGCCAGTAGTGATAGGGGGCGAGTTGAGGATACGCAGTATTTT. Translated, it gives CASSDRGRVEDTQYF.

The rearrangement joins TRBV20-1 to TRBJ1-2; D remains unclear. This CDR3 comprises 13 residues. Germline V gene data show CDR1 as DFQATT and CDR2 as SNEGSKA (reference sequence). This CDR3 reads CSAQTTDDYGYTF. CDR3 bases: TGCAGCGCGCAGACGACGGATGACTATGGCTACACCTTC.

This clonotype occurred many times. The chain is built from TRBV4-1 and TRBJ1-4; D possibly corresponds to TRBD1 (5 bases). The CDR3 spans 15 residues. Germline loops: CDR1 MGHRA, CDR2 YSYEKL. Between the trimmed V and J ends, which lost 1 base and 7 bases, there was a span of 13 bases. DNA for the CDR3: TGCGCCAGCAGCCAAGCAACCCTGAGGGGTGAAAAACTGTTTTTT. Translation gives CASSQATLRGEKLFF.

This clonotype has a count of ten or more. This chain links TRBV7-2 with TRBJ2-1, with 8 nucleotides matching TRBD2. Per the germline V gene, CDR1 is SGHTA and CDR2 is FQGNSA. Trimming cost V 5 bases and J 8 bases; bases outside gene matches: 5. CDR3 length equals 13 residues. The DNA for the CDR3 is TGTGCCAGCAGCCCATCGGGGGGGCATGAGCAGTTCTTC. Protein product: CASSPSGGHEQFF. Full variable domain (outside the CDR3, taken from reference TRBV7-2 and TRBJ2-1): GAGVSQSPSNKVTEKGKDVELRCDPISGHTALYWYRQSLGQGLEFLIYFQGNSAPDKSGLPSDRFSAERTGGSVSTLTIQRTQQEDSAVYLCASSPSGGHEQFFGPGTRLTVL.

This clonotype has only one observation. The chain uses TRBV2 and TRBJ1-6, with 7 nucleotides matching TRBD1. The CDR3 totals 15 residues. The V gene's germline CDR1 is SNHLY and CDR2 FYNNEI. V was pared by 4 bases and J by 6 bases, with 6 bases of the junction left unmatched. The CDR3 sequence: CASSATGEGNSPLHF. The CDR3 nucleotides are TGTGCCAGCAGTGCTACAGGGGAAGGTAATTCACCCCTCCACTTT.

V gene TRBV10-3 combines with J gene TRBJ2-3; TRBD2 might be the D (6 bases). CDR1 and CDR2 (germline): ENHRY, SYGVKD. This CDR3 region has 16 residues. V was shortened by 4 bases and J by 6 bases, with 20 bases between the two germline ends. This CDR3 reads CAISGRDGSRMDTQYF. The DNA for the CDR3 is TGTGCCATCAGTGGGCGGGACGGATCGAGGATGGATACGCAGTATTTT.

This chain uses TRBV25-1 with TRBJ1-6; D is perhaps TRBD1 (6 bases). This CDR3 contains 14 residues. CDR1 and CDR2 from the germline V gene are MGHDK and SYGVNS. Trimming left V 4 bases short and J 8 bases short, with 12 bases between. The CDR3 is CASSATGSDSPLHF. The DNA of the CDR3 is TGTGCCAGCAGTGCTACAGGGTCTGATTCACCCCTCCACTTT. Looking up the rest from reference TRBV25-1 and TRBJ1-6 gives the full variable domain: EADIYQTPRYLVIGTGKKITLECSQTMGHDKMYWYQQDPGMELHLIHYSYGVNSTEKGDLSSESTVSRIRTEHFPLTLESARPSHTSQYLCASSATGSDSPLHFGNGTRLTVT.